Described below is a single T cell receptor beta chain sequence and its context. Its antigen is undetermined. The germline V and J ends were trimmed by 2 bases and 9 bases, with 19 bases remaining between them. Germline CDR1 and CDR2: MGHRA and YSYEKL. The CDR3 covers 16 residues. The source of the sample is a study of cytomegalovirus exposure and HLA in healthy donors. Study-level information: Earlier findings included 90 million to 120 million unique TCR beta sequences obtained from around 180 million T cells. Overall study findings and caveats: Later findings reportedly placed an Asian-associated ancestry cluster below the roughly 670-donor mean for N-insertions. A further, later analysis showed that HLA-associated TCR beta chains (compared with equally common others) were more clonally expanded.

Unrecorded immune exposures were likely, despite nominal health at sampling. 60 Vbeta and 13 Jbeta primers were used in PCR. Clones were sequenced by immunoSEQ multiplex PCR, and TCRdb holds only the in-frame ones, with some missing. The table lists 150,000 to 200,000 clones, 82% of them singletons. Specimen: PBMCs. V usage is TRBV4-1 and J usage is TRBJ1-4; D is possibly TRBD1 (5 bases). The source is a girl aged 10-17 years in good health and CMV-seropositive. The CDR3 bases are TGCGCCAGCAGCCAACGCCCAGTGGAAAGGACACAAAAACTGTTTTTT. Translating gives CASSQRPVERTQKLFF.